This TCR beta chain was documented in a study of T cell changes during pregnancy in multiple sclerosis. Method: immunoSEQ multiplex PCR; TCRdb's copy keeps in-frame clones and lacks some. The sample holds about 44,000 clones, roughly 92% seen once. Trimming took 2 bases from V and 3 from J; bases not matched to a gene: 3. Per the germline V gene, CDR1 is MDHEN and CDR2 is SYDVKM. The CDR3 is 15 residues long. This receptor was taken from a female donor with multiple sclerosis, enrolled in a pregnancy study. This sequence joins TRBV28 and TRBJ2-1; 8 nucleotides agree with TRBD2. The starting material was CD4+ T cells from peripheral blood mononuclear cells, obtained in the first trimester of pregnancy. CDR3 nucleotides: TGTGCCAGCAGTTTACGGCTAGCGGGCTACAATGAGCAGTTCTTC. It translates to CASSLRLAGYNEQFF.